These 32 T cell receptor beta chains were all obtained from the same sample, sequenced in a study of blood T cell repertoires in COVID-19. The repertoire was sequenced with immunoSEQ multiplex PCR; TCRdb's copy has only in-frame clones and lacks some. The sample includes 310,000 or so clones, more than 85% seen only once; the top ten take roughly 2.3%. The sample was peripheral blood. Every receptor here comes from a woman between 25 and 40 years old with COVID-19, enrolled during active disease.

This rearrangement joins TRBV7-9 to TRBJ2-2, with 7 bases aligning to TRBD2. Germline CDR1 SEHNR, CDR2 FQNEAQ (reference sequence). This CDR3 has 15 amino acids. V lost 4 bases and J lost 6; bases outside the gene matches: 8. In DNA, the CDR3 is TGTGCCAGCAGCTCATCGACTAGCACCCCCGGGGAGCTGTTTTTT. Its protein is CASSSSTSTPGELFF. Full variable domain (outside the CDR3, taken from reference TRBV7-9 and TRBJ2-2): DTGVSQNPRHKITKRGQNVTFRCDPISEHNRLYWYRQTLGQGPEFLTYFQNEAQLEKSRLLSDRFSAERPKGSFSTLEIQRTEQGDSAMYLCASSSSTSTPGELFFGEGSRLTVL.

The rearrangement joins TRBV5-4 to TRBJ2-5, with TRBD1 matching 10 bases. Trimming removed 5 bases from V and 5 bases from J; junction bases left unmatched: 9. The CDR3 is 15 residues long. Germline CDR1 and CDR2: SGHNT and YYREEE (reference sequence). This CDR3 is CASSYRQGARETQYF. CDR3 bases: TGTGCCAGCAGTTATAGACAGGGGGCCCGGGAGACCCAGTACTTC. Using reference TRBV5-4 and TRBJ2-5 for the parts outside the CDR3, the full variable domain is ETGVTQSPTHLIKTRGQQVTLRCSSQSGHNTVSWYQQALGQGPQFIFQYYREEENGRGNFPPRFSGLQFPNYSSELNVNALELDDSALYLCASSYRQGARETQYFGPGTRLLVL.

The rearrangement links TRBV18 to TRBJ1-2; D not certain. Germline V CDR1 and CDR2: KGHSH, LQKENI. This CDR3 is 12 amino acids long. The germline V and J ends were trimmed by 0 bases and 8 bases, with 7 bases remaining between them. In DNA, the CDR3 is TGTGCCAGCTCACCACCATCGGGAGGCTACACCTTC. This encodes CASSPPSGGYTF.

This chain connects TRBV20-1 to TRBJ2-1, with a possible D match to TRBD1 (5 bases). V lost 6 bases, J lost 8 bases, and 8 bases lay in between. This CDR3 spans 10 amino acids. The germline V gene has CDR1 DFQATT and CDR2 SNEGSKA (reference sequence). The CDR3 sequence: CSAGADEQFF. CDR3 nucleotides: TGCAGTGCAGGGGCGGATGAGCAGTTCTTC.

The gene calls are TRBV5-4 and TRBJ1-5; maybe TRBD1 (6 bases). V lost 4 bases and J 6 bases, leaving 11 bases between the germline ends. This CDR3 contains 13 residues. CDR1 and CDR2 (germline): SGHNT, YYREEE (reference sequence). The CDR3: CASSEQGTQPQHF. The CDR3 nucleotides are TGTGCCAGCAGCGAACAGGGAACTCAGCCCCAGCATTTT.

The V call is TRBV19, the J call TRBJ1-2; D may be TRBD1 (6 bases). Germline values: CDR1 LNHDA, CDR2 SQIVND (reference sequence). The CDR3 is 15 amino acids. Trimming pared 5 bases from V and 4 bases from J, leaving 17 bases between. The CDR3 nucleotides are TGTGCCAGTAGTCCCCGACAGGTCCGCACCTATGGCTACACCTTC. The encoded protein is CASSPRQVRTYGYTF.

This rearrangement joins TRBV27 to TRBJ1-4; the D gene is possibly TRBD1 (6 bases). The V end lost 8 bases, the J end lost 4 bases, and 11 bases lay between the germline ends. Per germline, CDR1 MNHEY and CDR2 SMNVEV (reference sequence). The CDR3 loop spans 13 amino acids. The CDR3 DNA sequence: TGTGCCAGCGGGGGCGTTATTAATGAAAAACTGTTTTTT. Translation: CASGGVINEKLFF. The complete variable domain, with remaining parts taken from reference TRBV27 and TRBJ1-4, reads EAQVTQNPRYLITVTGKKLTVTCSQNMNHEYMSWYRQDPGLGLRQIYYSMNVEVTDKGDVPEGYKVSRKEKRNFPLILESPSPNQTSLYFCASGGVINEKLFFGSGTQLSVL.

The rearrangement links TRBV19 to TRBJ1-1; D is unclear. The CDR3 has 12 residues. V lost 8 bases, J lost 4 bases, and 11 bases lay in between. In germline, CDR1 is LNHDA, CDR2 SQIVND (reference sequence). CDR3 region: CASHSSVTEAFF. The CDR3 nucleotides are TGTGCCAGTCACAGCAGTGTCACTGAAGCTTTCTTT.

This chain links TRBV29-1 with TRBJ1-1; D not resolved. Germline CDR1 and CDR2: SQVTM and ANQGSEA. The V and J ends lost 8 bases and 4 bases respectively, with 8 bases between them. The CDR3 has 10 residues. The CDR3 DNA is TGCAGCACTAGAAGCACTGAAGCTTTCTTT. Amino acids: CSTRSTEAFF.

This rearrangement joins TRBV18 to TRBJ2-1; TRBD1 might be the D (6 bases). This CDR3 region has 15 residues. The V end lost 2 bases, the J end lost 4 bases, and 12 bases lay between the germline ends. The germline V gene has CDR1 KGHSH and CDR2 LQKENI. CDR3 sequence reads: CASSPGGAGYNEQFF. DNA for the CDR3: TGTGCCAGCTCACCAGGGGGCGCAGGGTACAATGAGCAGTTCTTC.

The chain combines TRBV3-1 (or the pseudogene TRBV3-2) with TRBJ2-7; TRBD2 aligns across 9 bases. Germline trimming cut 5 bases from V and 6 bases from J; bases unmatched to any gene: 8. Germline CDR1 reads LGHDT; CDR2 reads YNNKEL (reference sequence). The CDR3 has 14 residues. CDR3 nucleotides: TGTGCCAGCAGCATTAGCGGGAGTAGCGCCGAGCAGTACTTC. This translates into CASSISGSSAEQYF.

This sequence joins TRBV6-5 and TRBJ1-5, with D perhaps matching TRBD1 (5 bases). CDR3 length: 14 residues. Deletions cut 6 bases from V and 8 bases from J, with 17 bases between. Germline CDR1 is MNHEY and CDR2 is SVGAGI. The CDR3, as DNA: TGTGCCAGCAGCCCCGGGAGGGGCCGGGAGCCCCAGCATTTT. This encodes CASSPGRGREPQHF.

Only a few counts were recorded for this clone. Additional DNA sequences in this sample encode the identical CDR3. This CDR3 reads CASSEKGQSYEQYF. The CDR3 DNA sequence: TGTGCCAGCAGTGAAAAGGGACAGTCCTACGAGCAGTACTTC. The chain couples TRBV6-1 to TRBJ2-7; the match to TRBD1 covers 7 bases. The CDR3 spans 14 residues. CDR1 MNHNS and CDR2 SASEGT come from the germline V gene. Losses at the gene ends were 2 bases for V and 1 base for J; bases not matched to a gene: 2.

The chain uses TRBV27 and TRBJ1-6; 11 bases fit TRBD1. The CDR3 is 15 residues long. The germline V gene encodes CDR1 MNHEY and CDR2 SMNVEV (reference sequence). The J segment lost 9 bases and the V segment lost 8 bases, leaving 9 bases of the junction unmatched. For the CDR3, the DNA is TGTGCCAGCCGTCAGGACAGGGGGCGCTTTTCACCCCTCCACTTT. It specifies CASRQDRGRFSPLHF.

The rearrangement uses TRBV4-1 and TRBJ1-6, with 11 bases that match TRBD1. Trimming took 5 bases from V and 6 from J; bases not matched to a gene: 6. This CDR3 is 16 amino acids long. Germline CDR1 reads MGHRA; CDR2 reads YSYEKL. CDR3 bases: TGCGCCAGCAGCTCTACCGGGACAGGGGGTAATTCACCCCTCCACTTT. Its translation: CASSSTGTGGNSPLHF.

The chain joins TRBV19 to TRBJ1-5, with 8 bases identical to TRBD1. Losses at the gene ends were 3 bases for V and 7 bases for J; bases not matched to a gene: 8. The CDR3 covers 15 residues. CDR1 is LNHDA and CDR2 is SQIVND in the germline V gene (reference sequence). The CDR3, as DNA: TGTGCCAGTAGTATCGGCCAGGGGGCTCGACAGCCCCAGCATTTT. Protein sequence: CASSIGQGARQPQHF.

The chain carries TRBV5-1 and TRBJ1-3; 9 bases line up with TRBD1. Per germline, CDR1 SGHRS and CDR2 YFSETQ. This CDR3 contains 17 residues. Trimming cost V 0 bases and J 2 bases; bases outside gene matches: 6. The CDR3 nucleotides are TGCGCCAGCAGCTTGGATACAGGGGGCAAGGCTGGAAACACCATATATTTT. Its translation is CASSLDTGGKAGNTIYF.

The chain employs TRBV2 and TRBJ1-3, with 7 positions matching TRBD1. This CDR3 region has 16 residues. After removal of 6 bases from V and 0 bases from J, the junction contained 8 bases not matched to a gene. The germline V gene has CDR1 SNHLY and CDR2 FYNNEI. The CDR3 here is CASRGTAYSSGNTIYF. The CDR3 nucleotides read TGTGCCAGCAGAGGGACAGCCTATAGCTCTGGAAACACCATATATTTT.

V and J are TRBV28 and TRBJ2-1; D gene unclear. With 3 bases removed from V and 8 bases from J, the gap between germline ends came to 5 bases. The germline V gene encodes CDR1 MDHEN and CDR2 SYDVKM. The CDR3 covers 11 residues. Here the CDR3 DNA reads TGTGCCAGCAGTTTCGACTATGAGCAGTTCTTC. It translates to CASSFDYEQFF.

The chain couples TRBV29-1 to TRBJ1-5; perhaps TRBD1 as D (5 bases). This CDR3 is built from 13 residues. V gave up 4 bases and J gave up 1 base, with 8 bases separating them. CDR1 and CDR2 from the germline V gene are SQVTM and ANQGSEA. CDR3 in amino acids: CSVGEGSNQPQHF. CDR3 DNA: TGCAGCGTTGGGGAGGGGAGCAATCAGCCCCAGCATTTT.

This chain links TRBV14 with TRBJ2-2, with 11 bases fitting TRBD2. Losses at the gene ends were 4 bases for V and 1 base for J; bases not matched to a gene: 2. CDR3 length: 16 amino acids. Germline lookup yields CDR1 SGHDN and CDR2 FVKESK. CDR3: CASSPGTSGNTGELFF. The CDR3 region has the DNA TGTGCCAGCAGCCCCGGGACTAGCGGGAACACCGGGGAGCTGTTTTTT.

The chain employs TRBV2 and TRBJ2-1; the match to TRBD2 covers 10 bases. Germline assignment: CDR1 SNHLY and CDR2 FYNNEI. After removal of 2 bases from V and 9 bases from J, the junction contained 7 bases not matched to a gene. The CDR3 is 15 residues long. Here the CDR3 DNA reads TGTGCCAGCAGTGAATCTAGCGGGAGAGTCGGTGAGCAGTTCTTC. Its protein is CASSESSGRVGEQFF.

The chain employs TRBV2 and TRBJ2-7; 11 bases map to TRBD2. The germline CDR1 and CDR2 sequences are SNHLY and FYNNEI. The CDR3 spans 13 residues. V shed 10 bases and J 6 bases; nucleotides not matched to a gene: 8. The CDR3 loop reads CAIGLAGRVEQYF. CDR3 nucleotide sequence: TGTGCCATCGGACTAGCGGGTCGAGTCGAGCAGTACTTC.

This chain joins TRBV6-5 and TRBJ2-2; a weak D match, TRBD2 (6 bases). V was clipped by 7 bases and J by 3 bases, with 6 bases between them. Germline V gene sequence: CDR1 MNHEY, CDR2 SVGAGI. This CDR3 has 12 residues. CDR3 sequence (DNA): TGTGCCAGCACGGGAGACACCGGGGAGCTGTTTTTT. It specifies CASTGDTGELFF.

Details on this clone: Other DNA sequences of this sample code for an identical CDR3. The chain joins TRBV27 to TRBJ1-1; weak D call: TRBD1 (5 bases). Germline values: CDR1 MNHEY, CDR2 SMNVEV (reference sequence). Deletions cut 0 bases from V and 4 bases from J, with 9 bases between. The CDR3 contains 14 residues. The CDR3: CASSLSLGGTEAFF. Written as DNA, the CDR3 is TGTGCCAGCAGTTTATCGCTCGGGGGCACTGAAGCTTTCTTT.

The chain couples TRBV5-4 to TRBJ2-1; the D is unclear. CDR1 SGHNT and CDR2 YYREEE come from the germline V gene (reference sequence). This CDR3 comprises 13 residues. Trimming took 2 bases from V and 6 from J, leaving 9 bases between them. CDR3 nucleotide sequence: TGTGCCAGCAGCTTATATGTTCTCAATGAGCAGTTCTTC. Translating gives CASSLYVLNEQFF.

The genes are TRBV2 and TRBJ1-1; 9 bases agree with TRBD1. CDR1 is SNHLY, CDR2 FYNNEI, per germline. The CDR3 consists of 14 residues. The V and J ends lost 6 bases and 5 bases, in that order; junction bases with no gene match: 7. The CDR3 nucleotides are TGTGCCAGCAGGGAGGACAGGGGTGAAACTGAAGCTTTCTTT. Its translation is CASREDRGETEAFF.

The chain carries TRBV5-1 and TRBJ1-2, with D unresolved. The CDR3 runs 14 residues. The germline gives CDR1 SGHRS, CDR2 YFSETQ. V was cut by 0 bases and J by 8 bases, with 14 bases left in between. This CDR3 is CASSLGVQVYGYTF. The DNA for the CDR3 is TGCGCCAGCAGCTTGGGAGTGCAGGTTTACGGCTACACCTTC. Full variable domain (rest looked up from reference TRBV5-1 and TRBJ1-2): KAGVTQTPRYLIKTRGQQVTLSCSPISGHRSVSWYQQTPGQGLQFLFEYFSETQRNKGNFPGRFSGRQFSNSRSEMNVSTLELGDSALYLCASSLGVQVYGYTFGSGTRLTVV.

The chain employs TRBV7-8 and TRBJ1-6; 7 bases are a match to TRBD1. This CDR3 has 12 amino acids. The germline gives CDR1 SGHVS, CDR2 FQNEAQ. Unmatched junction bases numbered 4, after V lost 1 base and J lost 16 bases. The CDR3 DNA is TGTGCCAGCAGCTTAGGGGACAGTCAACTCCACTTT. Translating gives CASSLGDSQLHF.

Only one count was recorded for this clone. This rearrangement joins TRBV19 to TRBJ1-1, with TRBD1 matching over 8 bases. The CDR3 has 14 amino acids. Trimming took 4 bases from V and 3 from J; bases not matched to a gene: 4. The germline V gene encodes CDR1 LNHDA and CDR2 SQIVND (reference sequence). The CDR3 nucleotides read TGTGCCAGTAGTACGTGGACAGGGCACACTGAAGCTTTCTTT. Its protein product is CASSTWTGHTEAFF.

The V and J genes are TRBV19 and TRBJ1-2, with TRBD1 identical over 7 bases. Germline V gives CDR1 LNHDA, CDR2 SQIVND (reference sequence). The CDR3 length is 17 residues. Losses at the gene ends were 5 bases for V and 6 bases for J; bases not matched to a gene: 18. The CDR3 coding sequence is TGTGCCAGTAGTGTCCCCCGGGGACAGTGGCTTCGGGATGGCTACACCTTC. Amino acids: CASSVPRGQWLRDGYTF.

The rearrangement links TRBV12-3 or TRBV12-4 to TRBJ1-2, with TRBD1 matching 11 bases. The CDR3 is made up of 13 amino acids. With V trimmed by 6 bases and J by 8 bases, 5 bases remained unmatched. CDR3 protein: CASRRTGGRGYTF. CDR3 in DNA: TGTGCCAGCAGAAGGACAGGGGGCAGGGGCTACACCTTC.